What follows are 11 T cell receptor beta chains derived from one specimen sequenced in a study of cytomegalovirus exposure and HLA in healthy donors. The PCR made use of 60 Vbeta and 13 Jbeta primers. The repertoire was sequenced with immunoSEQ multiplex PCR; TCRdb's copy has only in-frame clones and lacks some. The sample has around 150,000 clones, 55% to 75% seen once. Material: PBMCs. Source of these receptors: a man aged 45-65 years in good health and CMV-seropositive.

V usage is TRBV5-1 and J usage is TRBJ2-2, with D hard to call. Germline loops: CDR1 SGHRS, CDR2 YFSETQ. The CDR3 is 17 residues long. With 0 bases removed from V and 0 bases from J, the gap between germline ends came to 12 bases. The CDR3 DNA reads as TGCGCCAGCAGCTTGGCCGAAGCGTCTGCGAACACCGGGGAGCTGTTTTTT. Residues: CASSLAEASANTGELFF.

J is TRBJ1-1 and V is TRBV11-2; D remains unclear. CDR1 is SGHAT, CDR2 FQNNGV, per germline. The CDR3 contains 12 residues. Trimming left V 1 base short and J 12 bases short, with 12 bases between. The CDR3 DNA sequence: TGTGCCAGCAGCTTAGGAGGGAGCGTAACTTTCTTT. As protein: CASSLGGSVTFF.

The chain recombines TRBV2 with TRBJ2-7; D may be TRBD2 (5 bases). The V end lost 3 bases, the J end lost 0 bases, and 9 bases lay between the germline ends. CDR3 length: 14 residues. Looked up from germline, CDR1 is SNHLY and CDR2 is FYNNEI. Here the CDR3 DNA reads TGTGCCAGCAGTGAGAGAGGGATCTCCTACGAGCAGTACTTC. Translation: CASSERGISYEQYF.

The CDR3 loop is CASSPWTVSSYNEQFF. In nucleotides, the CDR3 is TGTGCCAGCTCACCCTGGACAGTTAGCTCCTACAATGAGCAGTTCTTC. The chain joins TRBV18 to TRBJ2-1; the D gene is possibly TRBD1 (6 bases). Per the germline V gene, CDR1 is KGHSH and CDR2 is LQKENI. The CDR3 runs to 16 residues. The V and J ends lost 3 bases and 0 bases respectively, with 12 bases between them.

This clone was recorded only once. The chain uses TRBV7-6 and TRBJ1-1; no reliable D call. With 6 bases removed from V and 5 bases from J, the gap between germline ends came to 10 bases. Germline values: CDR1 SGHVS, CDR2 FNYEAQ. The CDR3 is 12 residues long. The CDR3 spells CASRSPGTEAFF. Here the CDR3 DNA reads TGTGCCAGCAGATCCCCCGGGACTGAAGCTTTCTTT.

The chain recombines TRBV4-3 with TRBJ2-7; 9 nucleotides line up with TRBD1. The CDR3 covers 15 residues. From germline, CDR1 is LGHNA and CDR2 YSLEER. The ends lost 3 bases at V and 4 bases at J; junction bases unmatched: 7. CDR3 residues: CASSHPGQGLYEQYF. DNA for the CDR3: TGCGCCAGCAGCCACCCGGGACAGGGACTTTACGAGCAGTACTTC.

This rearrangement joins TRBV7-2 to TRBJ2-1; 8 nucleotides match TRBD2. This CDR3 is 16 amino acids long. V was pared by 2 bases and J by 0 bases, with 3 bases of the junction left unmatched. Germline V gene lookup returns CDR1 SGHTA and CDR2 FQGNSA. CDR3 amino acids: CASSLRAGVSYNEQFF. The CDR3 DNA reads TGTGCCAGCAGCTTACGAGCGGGAGTCTCCTACAATGAGCAGTTCTTC.

This clone occurred once. This chain uses TRBV11-3 with TRBJ1-2, with D unresolved. Trimming took 8 bases from V and 2 from J, leaving 21 bases between them. The CDR3 is made up of 16 amino acids. Germline loops: CDR1 SGHNT, CDR2 YENEEA. The CDR3 nucleotides are TGTGCCAGCGGTGGGAGGGTGGAAGGAGGAAACTATGGCTACACCTTC. Amino acids: CASGGRVEGGNYGYTF.

This clone was picked up a small number of times. The chain is built from TRBV5-1 and TRBJ2-3; TRBD2 aligns across 10 bases. CDR3 length equals 19 residues. The germline V gene has CDR1 SGHRS and CDR2 YFSETQ. The ends lost 0 bases at V and 2 bases at J; junction bases unmatched: 12. CDR3 DNA: TGCGCCAGCAGCTTGGCCCACCGCCTAGCGGGGGTTCTCACAGATACGCAGTATTTT. Translation gives CASSLAHRLAGVLTDTQYF.

This chain joins TRBV2 and TRBJ2-7, with 12 bases aligning to TRBD2. J gave up 5 bases and V 10 bases, and 12 bases lay outside the gene matches. The CDR3 spans 15 residues. Germline CDR1 is SNHLY and CDR2 is FYNNEI. The CDR3 bases are TGTGCCACCACCCCAACTAGCGGGAGGCGCGACGAGCAGTACTTC. It is translated as CATTPTSGRRDEQYF.

The V and J genes are TRBV6-1 and TRBJ1-6, with D possibly TRBD1 on 5 matching bases. Between the trimmed V and J ends, which lost 5 bases and 7 bases, there was a span of 9 bases. This CDR3 is 13 amino acids long. Germline V gene data show CDR1 as MNHNS and CDR2 as SASEGT. In DNA form, the CDR3 reads TGTGCCAGCAGTAAACGACAGAATTCACCCCTCCACTTT. The encoded protein is CASSKRQNSPLHF.